These 24 T cell receptor beta chains share one sample of origin, sequenced in a study of cytomegalovirus exposure and HLA in healthy donors. Profiling relied on immunoSEQ multiplex PCR, and the TCRdb table lists in-frame clones only, not all of them. The sample has under 140,000 clones, 88% seen once; the top ten hold approximately 1.4%. The sequencing input was PBMCs. These receptors originate from a woman in her thirties in good health and CMV-seropositive.

V usage is TRBV7-2 and J usage is TRBJ2-5; 7 nucleotides agree with TRBD2. The V and J ends lost 3 bases and 3 bases, in that order; junction bases with no gene match: 4. This CDR3 region has 14 residues. The germline CDR1 and CDR2 sequences are SGHTA and FQGNSA. CDR3 region: CASSFQRGKETQYF. The CDR3 nucleotides are TGTGCCAGCAGCTTCCAGCGGGGCAAAGAGACCCAGTACTTC.

V usage is TRBV4-2 and J usage is TRBJ2-1; the D gene is possibly TRBD2 (6 bases). CDR3 length: 11 residues. CDR1 LGHNA and CDR2 YNFKEQ come from the germline V gene. Trimming stripped 4 bases from V and 12 bases from J, with 10 bases between. The CDR3 is CASSRAGRQFF. Here the CDR3 DNA reads TGTGCCAGCAGCCGGGCCGGGAGGCAGTTCTTC.

The chain recombines TRBV6-4 with TRBJ2-7; the match to TRBD2 covers 9 bases. The J segment lost 3 bases and the V segment lost 2 bases, leaving 14 bases of the junction unmatched. The germline CDR1 and CDR2 sequences are MRHNA and SNTAGT. The CDR3 spans 18 residues. The CDR3 DNA follows: TGTGCCAGCAGTGACCCTAGGGGGTTGACTAGCGGCATCTACGAGCAGTACTTC. Protein: CASSDPRGLTSGIYEQYF.

This clone appeared a single time. The genes are TRBV19 and TRBJ1-4, with TRBD1 identical over 8 bases. V was clipped by 3 bases and J by 4 bases; unmatched bases: 4. CDR3 length: 15 residues. Germline CDR1 and CDR2: LNHDA and SQIVND (reference sequence). The CDR3 here is CASSIRGQGNEKLFF. The CDR3 nucleotides read TGTGCCAGTAGTATCCGAGGACAGGGTAATGAAAAACTGTTTTTT.

This clone was counted between two and nine times. The chain couples TRBV5-4 to TRBJ2-3; 10 nucleotides align to TRBD2. The ends lost 2 bases at V and 6 bases at J; junction bases unmatched: 6. CDR3 length: 15 residues. Germline V CDR1 and CDR2: SGHNT, YYREEE (reference sequence). For the CDR3, the DNA is TGTGCCAGCAGCTTAGGGACGACTAGCGGGGATACGCAGTATTTT. As protein: CASSLGTTSGDTQYF. The variable domain in full, completed from reference TRBV5-4 and TRBJ2-3, reads ETGVTQSPTHLIKTRGQQVTLRCSSQSGHNTVSWYQQALGQGPQFIFQYYREEENGRGNFPPRFSGLQFPNYSSELNVNALELDDSALYLCASSLGTTSGDTQYFGPGTRLTVL.

This chain uses TRBV19 with TRBJ1-5; weak D call: TRBD1 (6 bases). Per the germline V gene, CDR1 is LNHDA and CDR2 is SQIVND (reference sequence). The CDR3 runs 15 residues. V lost 3 bases, J lost 4 bases, and 13 bases lay in between. The chain's CDR3 is CASSIYAQGNQPQHF. In DNA, the CDR3 is TGTGCCAGTAGTATTTACGCACAGGGAAATCAGCCCCAGCATTTT. Together with reference TRBV19 and TRBJ1-5, the CDR3 gives the full variable domain: DGGITQSPKYLFRKEGQNVTLSCEQNLNHDAMYWYRQDPGQGLRLIYYSQIVNDFQKGDIAEGYSVSREKKESFPLTVTSAQKNPTAFYLCASSIYAQGNQPQHFGDGTRLSIL.

The V call is TRBV30, the J call TRBJ1-2, with D uncertain. V lost 0 bases and J 7 bases, leaving 12 bases between the germline ends. The CDR3 contains 13 residues. Germline CDR1 GTSNPN, CDR2 SVGIG (reference sequence). The chain's CDR3 is CAWSVLGISGYTF. The DNA for the CDR3 is TGTGCCTGGAGTGTACTTGGTATCTCTGGCTACACCTTC.

CDR3: CASSAGQSYEQYF. CDR3 coding DNA: TGTGCCAGCAGCGCAGGACAGTCCTACGAGCAGTACTTC. The chain recombines TRBV11-2 with TRBJ2-7; D is perhaps TRBD1 (6 bases). This CDR3 has 13 residues. The germline V gene has CDR1 SGHAT and CDR2 FQNNGV. The V end lost 5 bases, the J end lost 1 base, and 9 bases lay between the germline ends.

This rearrangement joins TRBV7-6 to TRBJ2-7; TRBD1 matches at 9 bases. The CDR3 runs to 15 residues. Germline CDR1 is SGHVS and CDR2 is FNYEAQ. V was pared by 4 bases and J by 3 bases, with 7 bases of the junction left unmatched. CDR3 amino acids: CASSSAGTGIYEQYF. CDR3 bases: TGTGCCAGCAGCTCCGCCGGGACAGGGATCTACGAGCAGTACTTC.

The chain recombines TRBV28 with TRBJ2-4; D perhaps matches TRBD2 (6 bases). Germline CDR1 is MDHEN and CDR2 is SYDVKM. V lost 8 bases to trimming and J lost 9 bases, with 17 bases between them. The CDR3 is made up of 13 amino acids. The CDR3 here is CASVGVSGGIQYF. CDR3 bases: TGTGCCAGCGTGGGGGTGTCCGGGGGCATTCAGTACTTC.

The chain employs TRBV27 and TRBJ2-1; 10 bases are shared with TRBD2. Germline V CDR1 and CDR2: MNHEY, SMNVEV (reference sequence). The CDR3 extends over 15 amino acids. J was trimmed by 3 bases and V by 6 bases; bases with no gene match: 5. The CDR3 nucleotides read TGTGCCAGCAGGACCAGGACTAGCGGCTACAATGAGCAGTTCTTC. Residues: CASRTRTSGYNEQFF.

The rearrangement joins TRBV5-6 to TRBJ2-6, with D possibly being TRBD1 (5 bases). The V end was cut by 2 bases, the J end by 3 bases, with 15 bases between. The CDR3 length is 17 residues. Germline V lookup: CDR1 SGHDT, CDR2 YYEEEE. The CDR3 nucleotides read TGTGCCAGCAGCTTAAATCCCAGGGAATTTGGGGCCAACGTCCTGACTTTC. Encoded protein: CASSLNPREFGANVLTF.

For this clone: Relative to the germline gene, one junction end is altered; a read error may explain this. The chain links TRBV6-4 to TRBJ1-1; D is unclear. This CDR3 has 15 amino acids. Germline V gene lookup returns CDR1 MRHNA and CDR2 SNTAGT. The CDR3 nucleotides are TGTGCCAGCAGTGGCTATACAGCGAGGGTCCCTGAGGCTTTCTTT. Translated: CASSGYTARVPEAFF.

The chain carries TRBV4-3 and TRBJ1-2, with 10 nucleotides matching TRBD1. Germline V gene lookup returns CDR1 LGHNA and CDR2 YSLEER. The CDR3 contains 17 residues. V trimming: 0 bases; J trimming: 2 bases; junction bases outside the gene matches: 6. The CDR3 sequence is CASSQDPGTGVNYGYTF. Here the CDR3 DNA reads TGCGCCAGCAGCCAAGATCCAGGGACAGGGGTAAACTATGGCTACACCTTC.

The genes are TRBV11-1 and TRBJ2-3; the match to TRBD1 covers 7 bases. The CDR3 length is 14 residues. Germline lookup yields CDR1 SGHAT and CDR2 FQDESV (reference sequence). After removal of 1 base from V and 4 bases from J, the junction contained 2 bases not matched to a gene. CDR3: CASSLGQGSDTQYF. The CDR3 nucleotides are TGTGCCAGCAGCTTAGGACAGGGCTCAGATACGCAGTATTTT.

This chain links TRBV9 with TRBJ2-3; the match to TRBD1 covers 7 bases. This CDR3 has 17 residues. After removal of 4 bases from V and 2 bases from J, the junction contained 13 bases not matched to a gene. Per germline, CDR1 SGDLS and CDR2 YYNGEE. The CDR3, as DNA: TGTGCCAGCAGCCCCATGGGAACAGGGGCCTCCACAGATACGCAGTATTTT. Its protein is CASSPMGTGASTDTQYF.

The gene calls are TRBV10-3 and TRBJ1-4; a possible D gene is TRBD1 (6 bases). This CDR3 is built from 17 residues. Germline assignment: CDR1 ENHRY and CDR2 SYGVKD. V was pared by 4 bases and J by 0 bases, with 15 bases between. As DNA, the CDR3 is TGTGCCATCAGTGGGGGGCCAGGCCTTACAACTAATGAAAAACTGTTTTTT. Its protein product is CAISGGPGLTTNEKLFF.

This sequence joins TRBV11-1 and TRBJ1-2; TRBD1 aligns across 8 bases. V lost 6 bases and J lost 2; bases outside the gene matches: 2. This CDR3 contains 13 residues. From germline, CDR1 is SGHAT and CDR2 FQDESV (reference sequence). CDR3 DNA: TGTGCCAGCAGTCGACAGGGGAACTATGGCTACACCTTC. Encoded protein: CASSRQGNYGYTF.

The genes are TRBV19 and TRBJ2-3; D is possibly TRBD2 (5 bases). V shed 1 base and J shed 0 bases, with 8 bases lying between them. The CDR3 is made up of 15 amino acids. The V gene's germline CDR1 is LNHDA and CDR2 SQIVND (reference sequence). CDR3 in amino acids: CASSIGEWSTDTQYF. The CDR3 DNA is TGTGCCAGTAGTATAGGGGAGTGGAGCACAGATACGCAGTATTTT.

The chain couples TRBV15 to TRBJ1-1; D gene uncertain. V was trimmed by 6 bases and J by 4 bases, leaving 12 bases between them. Germline CDR1 is LNHNV and CDR2 is YYDKDF (reference sequence). The CDR3 loop spans 13 amino acids. CDR3 protein: CATRRELGTEAFF. CDR3 sequence (DNA): TGTGCCACCAGGAGGGAGCTGGGCACTGAAGCTTTCTTT.

J is TRBJ1-2 and V is TRBV30; 9 nucleotides line up with TRBD1. The CDR3 is 17 residues long. The germline V gene has CDR1 GTSNPN and CDR2 SVGIG (reference sequence). The junction had 18 bases not matched to a gene; V was cut back by 5 bases and J by 5 bases. The CDR3 loop is CAWDSWNRDRAHYGYTF. DNA of the CDR3: TGTGCCTGGGACTCCTGGAACCGGGACAGGGCGCATTATGGCTACACCTTC.

The J gene is TRBJ2-7, the V gene TRBV4-3; 9 bases align to TRBD1. V gave up 3 bases and J gave up 5 bases; unmatched junction bases: 8. There are 15 residues in the CDR3. CDR1 LGHNA and CDR2 YSLEER come from the germline V gene. The chain's CDR3 is CASSQGTGLGNEQYF. The CDR3 region has the DNA TGCGCCAGCAGCCAGGGGACAGGGCTGGGGAACGAGCAGTACTTC.

The CDR3 protein is CASSLASSGVYNEQFF. The DNA of the CDR3 is TGTGCCAGCAGCTTGGCCTCGAGCGGGGTATACAATGAGCAGTTCTTC. The chain combines TRBV5-7 with TRBJ2-1; the match to TRBD2 covers 7 bases. TRBV5-7 is treated as an ORF (open reading frame) with a function not yet certain. The trim removed 0 bases at V and 4 bases at J, leaving 7 bases unmatched. The CDR3 sequence is 16 residues long.

This rearrangement joins TRBV9 to TRBJ2-1, with 13 bases that match TRBD2. Germline V CDR1 and CDR2: SGDLS, YYNGEE. V lost 10 bases to trimming and J lost 6 bases; unmatched junction nucleotides: 7. The CDR3 consists of 14 residues. Here the CDR3 reads CASSRTSGSNEQFF. Written as DNA, the CDR3 is TGTGCCTCCTCCCGGACTAGCGGGAGCAATGAGCAGTTCTTC.